Below are 28 T cell receptor beta chains sequenced from a single sample in a study of identical twins. TCRdb re-called the 5' RACE reads with MiXCR, one entry per CDR3 protein. The profile shows about 690,000 distinct CDR3 sequences, less than 25% of them singletons. This sample was shared with a second study, whose subject was T cells expressing NK-cell markers.

The sequenced sample was PBMCs. Receptor source: a woman between 18 and 29 years old in good health.

The sample holds a few counts of this clonotype. The CDR3 here is CASTPSGTQSYNEQFF. In DNA form, the CDR3 reads TGTGCCAGCACCCCCTCCGGGACTCAGAGCTACAATGAGCAGTTCTTC. V is TRBV6-2 or TRBV6-3 and J is TRBJ2-1; perhaps TRBD2 as D (6 bases). Germline CDR1 reads MNHEY; CDR2 reads SVGEGT. Trimming removed 7 bases from V and 3 bases from J, with 19 bases in between. The CDR3 covers 16 residues.

This clonotype was seen many times. The chain is built from TRBV20-1 and TRBJ2-1, with TRBD2 matching over 7 bases. V gave up 5 bases and J gave up 1 base; unmatched junction bases: 17. The CDR3 has 18 amino acids. Germline assignment: CDR1 DFQATT and CDR2 SNEGSKA (reference sequence). In nucleotides, the CDR3 is TGCAGTGCTCTCCCGGATAGCGGGTCGGGCCGGTCCTACAATGAGCAGTTCTTC. It yields the protein CSALPDSGSGRSYNEQFF.

The genes are TRBV20-1 and TRBJ2-3; D is perhaps TRBD1 (6 bases). Germline V gene lookup returns CDR1 DFQATT and CDR2 SNEGSKA (reference sequence). Trimming left V 6 bases short and J 6 bases short, with 16 bases between. CDR3 length equals 13 residues. In DNA form, the CDR3 reads TGCAGTGCCCTACAGGGCCATAGCGATACGCAGTATTTT. Translating gives CSALQGHSDTQYF.

This clonotype showed up just a few times. This chain uses TRBV10-3 with TRBJ2-1; 7 nucleotides line up with TRBD1. Trimming removed 3 bases from V and 5 bases from J; junction bases left unmatched: 4. CDR3 length: 14 amino acids. In germline, CDR1 is ENHRY, CDR2 SYGVKD. The CDR3 bases are TGTGCCATCAGTGATCCGACAGGGAACAATGAGCAGTTCTTC. This gives the protein CAISDPTGNNEQFF.

The chain has TRBV7-2 and TRBJ2-1, with 11 bases that match TRBD2. The CDR3 is 16 residues long. Germline assignment: CDR1 SGHTA and CDR2 FQGNSA. With V trimmed by 5 bases and J by 6 bases, 9 bases remained unmatched. CDR3 coding DNA: TGTGCCAGCAGCGAACTAGCGGGAGTAGGGGTCAATGAGCAGTTCTTC. Translating gives CASSELAGVGVNEQFF.

A few counts support this clonotype. The chain carries TRBV9 and TRBJ1-2; weak D call: TRBD1 (6 bases). Germline-derived CDR1 and CDR2 are SGDLS and YYNGEE. This CDR3 has 15 residues. Between the trimmed V and J ends, which lost 0 bases and 6 bases, there was a span of 15 bases. CDR3 nucleotides: TGTGCCAGCAGCGTAGGGGGGGGCCACATGGATGGCTACACCTTC. This encodes CASSVGGGHMDGYTF.

The J gene is TRBJ2-3, the V gene TRBV29-1; the D gene is possibly TRBD2 (6 bases). V was shortened by 6 bases and J by 2 bases, with 21 bases between the two germline ends. The germline CDR1 and CDR2 sequences are SQVTM and ANQGSEA. The CDR3 is 16 amino acids. CDR3 DNA sequence: TGCAGCGTCGGAGACGTGAGGCGGGGATCCACAGATACGCAGTATTTT. Translating it yields CSVGDVRRGSTDTQYF.

This clonotype was detected a few times. The chain is built from TRBV2 and TRBJ2-5, with 7 bases that match TRBD2. CDR3 length: 14 residues. With V trimmed by 7 bases and J by 4 bases, 9 bases remained unmatched. Germline loops: CDR1 SNHLY, CDR2 FYNNEI. The CDR3 loop is CASIRGEGRETQYF. CDR3 sequence (DNA): TGTGCCAGCATCCGGGGGGAAGGCAGAGAGACCCAGTACTTC. The full variable domain, with the rest looked up from reference TRBV2 and TRBJ2-5, is EPEVTQTPSHQVTQMGQEVILRCVPISNHLYFYWYRQILGQKVEFLVSFYNNEISEKSEIFDDQFSVERPDGSNFTLKIRSTKLEDSAMYFCASIRGEGRETQYFGPGTRLLVL.

This sequence joins TRBV12-3 or TRBV12-4 and TRBJ2-2; D possibly corresponds to TRBD2 (6 bases). The CDR3 runs to 14 residues. V was clipped by 5 bases and J by 6 bases, with 13 bases between them. CDR3 DNA sequence: TGTGCCAGCAGTGACCCGAGGGAGGCCGGGGAGCTGTTTTTT. Its translation is CASSDPREAGELFF.

The V gene is TRBV9, the J gene TRBJ2-7, with D perhaps matching TRBD1 (6 bases). CDR3 length: 15 amino acids. Germline V CDR1 and CDR2: SGDLS, YYNGEE. Trimming took 3 bases from V and 3 from J, leaving 16 bases between them. The CDR3 DNA reads TGTGCCAGCAGCGCTGCCGGTCGAGGGGGCTACGAGCAGTACTTC. This codes for CASSAAGRGGYEQYF.

The V call is TRBV11-2, the J call TRBJ2-1; tentatively, D is TRBD1 (5 bases). Per the germline V gene, CDR1 is SGHAT and CDR2 is FQNNGV. Trimming left V 6 bases short and J 1 base short, with 10 bases between. The CDR3 sequence is 14 residues long. CDR3 sequence reads: CASRLTDSYNEQFF. As DNA, the CDR3 is TGTGCCAGCAGGTTGACAGATTCCTACAATGAGCAGTTCTTC.

This clonotype was detected a few times. V is TRBV9 and J is TRBJ1-1; maybe TRBD1 (5 bases). CDR1 and CDR2 from the germline V gene are SGDLS and YYNGEE. Deletions cut 2 bases from V and 5 bases from J, with 16 bases between. The CDR3 is 15 amino acids. This chain's CDR3 is CASSVGWGDGTEAFF. In nucleotides, the CDR3 is TGTGCCAGCAGCGTGGGATGGGGGGACGGAACTGAAGCTTTCTTT.

In this sample, this clonotype turned up a few times. The rearrangement links TRBV12-3 or TRBV12-4 to TRBJ2-7; 14 positions match TRBD2. This CDR3 spans 14 amino acids. The V segment lost 7 bases and the J segment 4 bases; nucleotides outside the gene matches: 3. CDR3 sequence (DNA): TGTGCCAGCACCGGGACTAGCGGGAGTTACGAGCAGTACTTC. Its translation: CASTGTSGSYEQYF.

V usage is TRBV4-2 and J usage is TRBJ2-1, with TRBD2 identical over 8 bases. V trimming: 4 bases; J trimming: 2 bases; junction bases outside the gene matches: 7. Germline CDR1 reads LGHNA; CDR2 reads YNFKEQ. This CDR3 is 16 amino acids long. The DNA of the CDR3 is TGTGCCAGCAGCCCGAGATCCGGGGGGGCCTACAATGAGCAGTTCTTC. This gives the protein CASSPRSGGAYNEQFF.

The chain carries TRBV9 and TRBJ2-3; 8 bases are shared with TRBD1. The CDR3 runs to 14 residues. Unmatched junction bases numbered 7, after V lost 3 bases and J lost 7 bases. Germline-derived CDR1 and CDR2 are SGDLS and YYNGEE. The CDR3 sequence: CASSGRTGLNTQYF. The CDR3 DNA is TGTGCCAGCAGCGGCCGGACAGGGTTGAATACGCAGTATTTT.

This clonotype has only one observation. This chain links TRBV9 with TRBJ1-6; no firm D call. The CDR3 has 15 amino acids. Germline-derived CDR1 and CDR2 are SGDLS and YYNGEE. V was pared by 3 bases and J by 7 bases, with 14 bases between. CDR3 bases: TGTGCCAGCAGCGGGGTAGGCCTCGGCAATTCACCCCTCCACTTT. It codes for CASSGVGLGNSPLHF.

This clonotype was seen a handful of times. This sequence joins TRBV29-1 and TRBJ2-3, with 8 bases identical to TRBD2. The junction had 5 bases not matched to a gene; V was cut back by 0 bases and J by 3 bases. The CDR3 totals 15 residues. Germline V gene lookup returns CDR1 SQVTM and CDR2 ANQGSEA. The CDR3 DNA sequence: TGCAGCGTTGAAGATCTCCGGGGGGGGACAGATACGCAGTATTTT. This translates into CSVEDLRGGTDTQYF.

To note about this clonotype: At one boundary the junction diverges from the germline segment, which might be a read error. The chain's CDR3 is CASSLVYTEQFF. The CDR3 DNA reads TGTGCCAGCAGCTTAGTATACACTGAGCAGTTCTTC. The J gene is TRBJ2-1, the V gene TRBV7-2, with D unresolved. The CDR3 sequence is 12 residues long. Germline V gene data show CDR1 as SGHTA and CDR2 as FQGNSA.

This clonotype was picked up a small number of times. J is TRBJ1-1 and V is TRBV30, with D possibly TRBD1 on 5 matching bases. The length of the CDR3 is 16 residues. Trimming left V 2 bases short and J 1 base short, with 17 bases between. CDR1 is GTSNPN, CDR2 SVGIG, per germline (reference sequence). CDR3 DNA: TGTGCCTGGAGTAAACGATCGGGGGGTCGGAACACTGAAGCTTTCTTT. It codes for CAWSKRSGGRNTEAFF. The full variable domain, in which reference TRBV30 and TRBJ1-1 provide the parts outside the CDR3, is SQTIHQWPATLVQPVGSPLSLECTVEGTSNPNLYWYRQAAGRGLQLLFYSVGIGQISSEVPQNLSASRPQDRQFILSSKKLLLSDSGFYLCAWSKRSGGRNTEAFFGQGTRLTVV.

The chain couples TRBV2 to TRBJ1-1, with a tentative D call TRBD1 (5 bases). V lost 9 bases and J 4 bases, leaving 12 bases between the germline ends. CDR1 is SNHLY, CDR2 FYNNEI, per germline. The length of the CDR3 is 12 residues. The CDR3 sequence is CASRREVTEAFF. CDR3 nucleotides: TGTGCCAGTCGCAGGGAGGTCACTGAAGCTTTCTTT.

The gene calls are TRBV5-1 and TRBJ2-3, with 11 nucleotides matching TRBD1. The CDR3 extends over 15 amino acids. Germline CDR1 SGHRS, CDR2 YFSETQ. V was pared by 4 bases and J by 4 bases, with 5 bases of the junction left unmatched. The CDR3 coding sequence is TGCGCCAGCAGCCCGAGGACAGGGGGCGCAGATACGCAGTATTTT. It yields the protein CASSPRTGGADTQYF.

V and J are TRBV15 and TRBJ2-1, with 15 bases aligning to TRBD2. Germline loops: CDR1 LNHNV, CDR2 YYDKDF (reference sequence). CDR3 size: 14 residues. V trimming: 6 bases; J trimming: 8 bases; junction bases outside the gene matches: 2. CDR3 sequence reads: CATRGLAGGYEQFF. CDR3 sequence (DNA): TGTGCCACCAGGGGACTAGCGGGAGGATATGAGCAGTTCTTC.

The chain uses TRBV9 and TRBJ2-2; 8 bases map to TRBD1. CDR3 size: 17 residues. V shed 3 bases and J 4 bases; nucleotides not matched to a gene: 11. Per germline, CDR1 SGDLS and CDR2 YYNGEE. The chain's CDR3 is CASSAEVDRAITGELFF. CDR3 nucleotide sequence: TGTGCCAGCAGCGCTGAAGTGGACAGGGCGATCACCGGGGAGCTGTTTTTT.

The chain is built from TRBV7-2 and TRBJ2-3; 11 positions agree with TRBD2. Unmatched junction bases numbered 10, after V lost 3 bases and J lost 5 bases. Germline V CDR1 and CDR2: SGHTA, FQGNSA. The CDR3 totals 17 residues. CDR3 loop: CASSFPSTSGIRDTQYF. The CDR3 DNA sequence: TGTGCCAGCAGCTTCCCTTCGACTAGCGGGATAAGAGATACGCAGTATTTT.

The table lists this clonotype with a few counts. This chain connects TRBV20-1 to TRBJ2-7; TRBD1 might be the D (6 bases). This CDR3 region has 15 residues. Germline CDR1 and CDR2: DFQATT and SNEGSKA (reference sequence). V gave up 5 bases and J gave up 3 bases, with 20 bases separating them. The CDR3 DNA is TGCAGTGCTCAGGGGCTAGAGTACGGGGACTACGAGCAGTACTTC. It encodes CSAQGLEYGDYEQYF.

The genes are TRBV7-9 and TRBJ2-2; D unclear. The V end lost 5 bases, the J end lost 1 base, and 14 bases lay between the germline ends. CDR1 and CDR2 (germline): SEHNR, FQNEAQ (reference sequence). The CDR3 is made up of 16 amino acids. In nucleotides, the CDR3 is TGTGCCAGCAGCCAGTCGACTGGACGGAACACCGGGGAGCTGTTTTTT. Amino acids: CASSQSTGRNTGELFF.

The chain combines TRBV6-1 with TRBJ2-5; a possible D gene is TRBD2 (5 bases). The CDR3 consists of 15 residues. V lost 2 bases and J 2 bases, leaving 12 bases between the germline ends. CDR1 is MNHNS, CDR2 SASEGT, per germline. The CDR3 DNA reads TGTGCCAGCAGTGAATTATTGTGGGAGCAAGAGACCCAGTACTTC. Its translation is CASSELLWEQETQYF.

The J gene is TRBJ2-1, the V gene TRBV6-2 or TRBV6-3, with 7 nucleotides matching TRBD2. The CDR3 extends over 16 amino acids. After removal of 6 bases from V and 0 bases from J, the junction contained 8 bases not matched to a gene. CDR1 is MNHEY, CDR2 SVGEGT, per germline. The CDR3 sequence is CASSPKLAHSYNEQFF. The DNA for the CDR3 is TGTGCCAGCAGCCCCAAACTAGCGCACTCCTACAATGAGCAGTTCTTC.